This T cell receptor (beta chain) was retrieved from a study of response to subunit inactivated influenza vaccine. This clonotype appeared many times. Its antigen is undetermined. This CDR3 region has 15 residues. Trimming removed 4 bases at V and 11 bases at J, with 23 bases between. Overall study results and limits: Each seasonal influenza vaccination, the authors suggested, recruits few new T cells.

MiXCR was run by TCRdb on the RT-PCR reads, yielding one entry per CDR3 protein. The sample has 250,000 to 350,000 distinct CDR3 sequences, about 20% seen once. The TCR originated in a man aged 50 to 69 who received an inactivated influenza vaccine. The chain couples TRBV12-3 or TRBV12-4 to TRBJ1-1; D is unclear. The sequencing used PBMCs from blood, collected less than 22 months after vaccination. DNA for the CDR3: TGTGCCAGCAGTTCAGCCTCAGTCTCTGCGTCGGGTGCTTTCTTT. This sequence encodes CASSSASVSASGAFF.